This T cell receptor beta chain was sequenced during a study of T cells after yellow fever vaccination. This clonotype appeared a few times. Trimming cost V 6 bases and J 2 bases; bases outside gene matches: 7. This CDR3 contains 15 residues. TCRdb reanalysed the 5' RACE reads using MiXCR and keeps one entry per CDR3 protein. The repertoire holds 300,000 or so distinct CDR3 sequences, with around 6.8% as singletons. The sequences come from PBMCs, collected 45 days after the first yellow fever vaccination. The gene calls are TRBV12-3 or TRBV12-4 and TRBJ2-1; TRBD2 agrees at 7 bases. The sequence derives from a man between 18 and 29 years old who received the YFV17D yellow fever vaccine. Here the CDR3 reads CASRTDGGTYNEQFF. CDR3 coding DNA: TGTGCCAGCAGGACTGACGGGGGGACCTACAATGAGCAGTTCTTC.